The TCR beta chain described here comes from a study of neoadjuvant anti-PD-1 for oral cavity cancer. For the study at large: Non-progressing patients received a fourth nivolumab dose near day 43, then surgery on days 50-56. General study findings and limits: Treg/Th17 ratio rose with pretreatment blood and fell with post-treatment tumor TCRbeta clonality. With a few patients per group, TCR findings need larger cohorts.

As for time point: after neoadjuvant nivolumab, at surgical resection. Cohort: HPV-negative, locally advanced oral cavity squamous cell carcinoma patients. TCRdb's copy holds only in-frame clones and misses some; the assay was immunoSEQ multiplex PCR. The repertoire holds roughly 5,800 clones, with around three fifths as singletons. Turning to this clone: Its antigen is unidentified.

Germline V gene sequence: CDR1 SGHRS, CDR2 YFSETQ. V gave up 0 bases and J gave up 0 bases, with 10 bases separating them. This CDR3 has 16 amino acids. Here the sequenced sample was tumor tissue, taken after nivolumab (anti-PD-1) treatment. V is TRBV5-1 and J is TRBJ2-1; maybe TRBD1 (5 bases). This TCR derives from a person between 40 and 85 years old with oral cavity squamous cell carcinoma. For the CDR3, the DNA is TGCGCCAGCAGCTTGGATGACAGTTTCTCCTACAATGAGCAGTTCTTC. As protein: CASSLDDSFSYNEQFF.